A selection of T cell receptor beta chains follows, all from one sample in a study of lymphopenia after photon versus proton radiotherapy. TCRdb keeps only in-frame clones here, not all; method: immunoSEQ multiplex PCR. Of around 63,000 clones detected, approximately 86% appear once; the ten largest clones hold roughly 2.3%. Source: peripheral blood, taken from a patient treated with photon-based radiotherapy. Source of these receptors: a man aged 40-50 years with gastric cancer. CDR3s include the opening cysteine and the closing phenylalanine or tryptophan. The order of the fields is CDR3 protein, J gene, V gene, clone size. Clone size appears in some rows only: once, few, many, or a class for an expanded clone.

cdr3_aa: CSAGENTEAFF
j_call: TRBJ1-1
v_call: TRBV29-1
clone_size: NA

cdr3_aa: CASSLAGTGNDEQYF
j_call: TRBJ2-7
v_call: TRBV5-4
clone_size: few

cdr3_aa: CASSTGGSGNTIYF
j_call: TRBJ1-3
v_call: TRBV5-4
clone_size: NA

cdr3_aa: CASSQDELGEQYF
j_call: TRBJ2-7
v_call: TRBV4-1
clone_size: NA

cdr3_aa: CASSPPWGSRNYGYTF
j_call: TRBJ1-2
v_call: TRBV14
clone_size: few

cdr3_aa: CASSSGGDNTIYF
j_call: TRBJ1-3
v_call: TRBV5-1
clone_size: NA

cdr3_aa: CASSVVTLGTSGGAGEQYF
j_call: TRBJ2-7
v_call: TRBV9
clone_size: NA

cdr3_aa: CASSQNPLANYGYTF
j_call: TRBJ1-2
v_call: TRBV4-1
clone_size: NA

cdr3_aa: CASMVSGGTDTQYF
j_call: TRBJ2-3
v_call: TRBV19
clone_size: NA

cdr3_aa: CAWSRGSGGAADTQYF
j_call: TRBJ2-3
v_call: TRBV30
clone_size: NA

cdr3_aa: CASSISATGWEPQHF
j_call: TRBJ1-5
v_call: TRBV19
clone_size: NA

cdr3_aa: CASSLGQNNSPLHF
j_call: TRBJ1-6
v_call: TRBV27
clone_size: NA

cdr3_aa: CASSSQGYEQYF
j_call: TRBJ2-7
v_call: TRBV7-2
clone_size: NA

cdr3_aa: CASSHRGARGYTF
j_call: TRBJ1-2
v_call: TRBV7-2
clone_size: NA

cdr3_aa: CASAVEGATEAFF
j_call: TRBJ1-1
v_call: TRBV5-1
clone_size: NA

cdr3_aa: CASSRSLGSPLHF
j_call: TRBJ1-6
v_call: TRBV27
clone_size: NA

cdr3_aa: CASSLPTRSGNTIYF
j_call: TRBJ1-3
v_call: TRBV7-6
clone_size: NA

cdr3_aa: CASRQESRVTYGYTF
j_call: TRBJ1-2
v_call: TRBV19
clone_size: NA

cdr3_aa: CASSEAAGGQTDTQYF
j_call: TRBJ2-3
v_call: TRBV10-2
clone_size: NA

cdr3_aa: CASSLGTDTGELFF
j_call: TRBJ2-2
v_call: TRBV5-1
clone_size: NA